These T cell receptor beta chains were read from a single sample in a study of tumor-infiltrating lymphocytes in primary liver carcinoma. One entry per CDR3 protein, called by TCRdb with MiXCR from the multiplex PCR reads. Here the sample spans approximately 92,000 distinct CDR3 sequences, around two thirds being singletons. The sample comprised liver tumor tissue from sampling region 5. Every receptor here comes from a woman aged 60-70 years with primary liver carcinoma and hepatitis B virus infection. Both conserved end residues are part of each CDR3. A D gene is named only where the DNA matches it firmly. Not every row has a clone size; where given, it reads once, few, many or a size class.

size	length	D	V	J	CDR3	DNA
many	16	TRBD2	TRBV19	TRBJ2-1	CASSGGRGTSYNEQFF	TGTGCCAGTAGCGGCGGGAGAGGGACCTCCTACAATGAGCAGTTCTTC
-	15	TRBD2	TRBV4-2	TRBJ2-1	CANSQYRTSRNEQFF	TGTGCCAACAGCCAATATAGGACTAGCCGCAATGAGCAGTTCTTC
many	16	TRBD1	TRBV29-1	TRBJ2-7	CSVEDVKGTGLYEQYF	TGCAGCGTTGAAGATGTGAAAGGGACAGGACTCTACGAGCAGTACTTC
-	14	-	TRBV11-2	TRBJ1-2	CASLRDGSSYGYTF	TGTGCCAGCCTCCGGGACGGGAGCTCCTATGGTTACACCTTC
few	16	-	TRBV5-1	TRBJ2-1	CASSLLGSSAYNEQFF	TGCGCCAGCAGCTTACTCGGGAGTAGCGCCTACAATGAGCAGTTCTTC
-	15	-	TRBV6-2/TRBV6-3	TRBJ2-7	CARMGVRGYRGEQYF	TGTGCTAGGATGGGGGTGAGAGGGTATCGTGGCGAGCAGTACTTC
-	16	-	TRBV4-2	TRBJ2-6	CTTSQDGSSGANVLTF	TGTACCACCAGCCAAGATGGGAGCTCTGGGGCCAACGTCCTGACTTTC
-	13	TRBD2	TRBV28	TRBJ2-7	CASSFRTSYEQHF	TGTGCTAGCAGTTTTAGGACTAGCTACGAGCAGCACTTC
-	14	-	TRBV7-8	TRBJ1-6	CASRARGRGIPLHF	TGTGCCAGCAGGGCGAGGGGCAGAGGAATACCCCTCCACTTT
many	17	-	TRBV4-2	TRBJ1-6	CASSQERDTRYDTPLHF	TGTGCCAGCAGCCAAGAAAGGGACACCCGATATGACACACCCCTCCACTTT
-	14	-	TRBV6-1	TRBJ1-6	CASSESWGYSPIHF	TGTGCCAGCAGTGAGTCTTGGGGATACTCACCCATCCACTTC
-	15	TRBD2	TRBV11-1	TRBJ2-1	CANSFGLAGDNEQFF	TGTGCCAACAGTTTCGGATTAGCGGGAGACAATGAGCAGTTCTTC
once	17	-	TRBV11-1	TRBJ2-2	CVSSTRPFLVNTGELFF	TGTGTCAGCAGTACCCGGCCATTCCTAGTTAACACCGGGGAGCTGTTTTTT
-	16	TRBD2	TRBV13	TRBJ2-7	CACISDGTSGSPEQYF	TGTGCCTGCATCTCAGACGGGACTAGCGGGAGTCCCGAGCAGTACTTC
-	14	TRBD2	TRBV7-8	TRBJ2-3	CSSTPVTSADTHYF	TGTTCCAGCACCCCGGTGACTAGCGCGGATACGCATTATTTT
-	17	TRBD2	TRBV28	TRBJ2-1	CASRSIAGARSYNEQLF	TGTGCCAGCAGGTCGATAGCGGGAGCTAGGTCCTACAATGAGCAGCTCTTC
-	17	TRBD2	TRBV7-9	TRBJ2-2	CASSSPILAVNTGEMFF	TGTGCCAGCAGCTCTCCGATACTAGCGGTTAACACCGGGGAGATGTTTTTT
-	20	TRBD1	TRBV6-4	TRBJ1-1	CTSSDSGQGYKVNINTEAFF	TGTACCAGCAGTGACTCGGGACAGGGATATAAGGTGAATATTAACACTGAAGCTTTCTTT
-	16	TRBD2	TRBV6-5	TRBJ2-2	CASRFSLAGSAGEMFF	TGTGCCAGCAGATTTAGCCTAGCGGGTTCTGCCGGAGAGATGTTTTTT
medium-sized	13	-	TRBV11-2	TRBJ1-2	CASSLGAGFGYTF	TGTGCCAGCAGCTTAGGGGCCGGTTTTGGCTACACCTTC
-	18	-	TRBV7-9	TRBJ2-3	CASSARGGLAASTDTQYF	TGTGCCAGCAGCGCTAGGGGTGGGCTAGCAGCTAGCACAGATACGCAGTATTTT
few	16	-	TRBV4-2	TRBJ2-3	CANSQGPGQITDTQYF	TGTGCCAACAGCCAAGGACCGGGGCAGATCACAGATACGCAGTATTTT
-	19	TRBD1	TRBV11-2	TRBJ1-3	CASDSRPDRGAYSGNTIYF	TGTGCCAGCGACTCACGCCCGGACAGGGGAGCGTACTCTGGAAACACCATATATTTC
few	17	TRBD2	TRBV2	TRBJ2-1	CASIILAGGPFYNEQFF	TGTGCCAGCATTATCCTAGCGGGAGGGCCCTTTTACAATGAGCAGTTCTTC
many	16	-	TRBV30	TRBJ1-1	CAWSASGAGMNTEAFF	TGTGCCTGGAGTGCGAGTGGGGCAGGTATGAACACTGAAGCTTTCTTT
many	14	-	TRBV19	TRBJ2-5	CASNTPGRQETQYF	TGTGCCAGTAACACCCCGGGACGCCAAGAGACCCAGTACTTC
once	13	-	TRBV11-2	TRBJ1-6	CASSYVTNSPFHF	TGTGCCAGCAGCTATGTAACGAATTCACCCTTCCACTTT
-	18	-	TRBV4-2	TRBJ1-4	CDCSQDIVFDKGIEKLFF	TGTGACTGCAGCCAAGATATTGTATTCGACAAAGGGATTGAAAAACTGTTTTTT
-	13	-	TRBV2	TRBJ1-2	CASSMEGAYGYTF	TGTGCCAGCAGTATGGAGGGTGCCTATGGCTACACCTTC